A single sample is the source of the 16 T cell receptor beta chains below, sequenced in a study of blood T cell repertoires in COVID-19. Sequenced by immunoSEQ multiplex PCR; TCRdb stores in-frame clones only, minus some. The profile covers under 150,000 clones, with less than 90% appearing a single time and about 2% taken by the ten largest. The specimen sequenced was peripheral blood. Receptors were obtained from a man between 65 and 85 years old with acute or convalescent COVID-19.

The V and J genes are TRBV18 and TRBJ1-1; D remains unclear. V lost 1 base and J 4 bases, leaving 10 bases between the germline ends. The CDR3 contains 14 residues. Germline CDR1 and CDR2: KGHSH and LQKENI. The CDR3 sequence is CASSPHGVITEAFF. In nucleotides, the CDR3 is TGTGCCAGCTCACCACACGGGGTAATCACTGAAGCTTTCTTT.

The chain has TRBV3-1 (or the pseudogene TRBV3-2) and TRBJ2-7; 7 nucleotides line up with TRBD2. Per germline, CDR1 LGHDT and CDR2 YNNKEL (reference sequence). The J segment lost 7 bases and the V segment lost 4 bases, leaving 7 bases of the junction unmatched. This CDR3 has 13 amino acids. CDR3 amino acids: CASSLLGGREQYF. CDR3 bases: TGTGCCAGCAGCCTTCTGGGGGGGAGGGAGCAGTACTTC.

The rearrangement joins TRBV19 to TRBJ1-3; D might be TRBD1 (6 bases). V lost 11 bases to trimming and J lost 5 bases, with 16 bases between them. Germline V gives CDR1 LNHDA, CDR2 SQIVND (reference sequence). The CDR3 contains 13 residues. As DNA, the CDR3 is TGTGCCGGGAGTCCTCAGGGGCGAAACACCATATATTTT. Its translation: CAGSPQGRNTIYF.

CDR3 amino acids: CASSEVTGYQPQHF. CDR3 bases: TGTGCCAGCAGTGAAGTAACAGGATATCAGCCCCAGCATTTT. The chain couples TRBV2 to TRBJ1-5; D is possibly TRBD1 (5 bases). The CDR3 has 14 residues. The germline gives CDR1 SNHLY, CDR2 FYNNEI. Trimming pared 1 base from V and 5 bases from J, leaving 9 bases between.

The chain links TRBV18 to TRBJ1-3; 7 nucleotides agree with TRBD1. V dropped 3 bases and J dropped 1; count of bases not matched to a gene: 12. The CDR3 consists of 18 residues. Per the germline V gene, CDR1 is KGHSH and CDR2 is LQKENI. The CDR3: CASSPSPTTGISGNTIYF. The CDR3 nucleotides are TGTGCCAGCTCACCTAGCCCCACGACAGGGATATCTGGAAACACCATATATTTT.

The chain employs TRBV6-6 and TRBJ2-1; 10 bases agree with TRBD2. The CDR3 runs to 16 residues. The germline gives CDR1 MNHNY, CDR2 SVGAGI (reference sequence). Trimming took 8 bases from V and 0 from J; bases not matched to a gene: 7. The DNA of the CDR3 is TGTGCCAGCGAGACTAGCGGGCGGAGCTCCTACAATGAGCAGTTCTTC. As protein: CASETSGRSSYNEQFF.

The chain links TRBV27 to TRBJ1-5; perhaps TRBD1 as D (6 bases). This CDR3 spans 13 amino acids. Germline V gene sequence: CDR1 MNHEY, CDR2 SMNVEV (reference sequence). The CDR3 DNA follows: TGTGCTCAGGGGTCCAGGGACAATCAGCCCCAGCATTTT. This codes for CAQGSRDNQPQHF.

The chain joins TRBV6-6 to TRBJ1-5, with unresolved D. This CDR3 comprises 14 residues. V was pared by 8 bases and J by 0 bases, with 11 bases between. The germline V gene has CDR1 MNHNY and CDR2 SVGAGI (reference sequence). CDR3 coding DNA: TGTGCCAGCCGCTTGGAGGTTAGCAATCAGCCCCAGCATTTT. Protein product: CASRLEVSNQPQHF.

The chain carries TRBV18 and TRBJ1-2; D is ambiguous. The CDR3 contains 14 residues. With 4 bases removed from V and 8 bases from J, the gap between germline ends came to 17 bases. Per the germline V gene, CDR1 is KGHSH and CDR2 is LQKENI. CDR3 nucleotide sequence: TGTGCCAGCTCACAAAGCCGGGCACCGGGGGGCTACACCTTC. Amino acid sequence: CASSQSRAPGGYTF. Based on the CDR3 plus reference TRBV18 and TRBJ1-2, the full variable domain is NAGVMQNPRHLVRRRGQEARLRCSPMKGHSHVYWYRQLPEEGLKFMVYLQKENIIDESGMPKERFSAEFPKEGPSILRIQQVVRGDSAAYFCASSQSRAPGGYTFGSGTRLTVV.

The chain employs TRBV7-9 and TRBJ1-2; 9 bases are shared with TRBD1. V shed 4 bases, J shed 4 bases, and the junction held 4 bases outside the gene matches. CDR1 is SEHNR, CDR2 FQNEAQ, per germline (reference sequence). This CDR3 has 14 residues. The CDR3 DNA reads as TGTGCCAGCAGCTCCGGACAGGGGACCTATGGCTACACCTTC. Translation: CASSSGQGTYGYTF.

The chain links TRBV11-3 to TRBJ2-1; maybe TRBD1 (6 bases). The CDR3 length is 15 residues. The V gene lost 1 base and the J gene lost 4 bases, with 11 bases spanning the gap. Looked up from germline, CDR1 is SGHNT and CDR2 is YENEEA. CDR3 bases: TGTGCCAGCAGCTTAGCCGAGGGGGAGTACAATGAGCAGTTCTTC. It is translated as CASSLAEGEYNEQFF.

The chain has TRBV5-6 and TRBJ2-7; D is unclear. The CDR3 has 12 amino acids. V dropped 0 bases and J dropped 3 bases, with 4 bases sitting between them. Germline CDR1 SGHDT, CDR2 YYEEEE. The CDR3: CASSLGRYEQYF. The CDR3 DNA reads TGTGCCAGCAGCTTGGGTCGCTACGAGCAGTACTTC.

J is TRBJ2-5 and V is TRBV18; no definite D call. Deletions cut 2 bases from V and 5 bases from J, with 15 bases between. Germline V lookup: CDR1 KGHSH, CDR2 LQKENI. The CDR3 is 15 residues long. The CDR3 here is CASSPARSSAETQYF. In DNA form, the CDR3 reads TGTGCCAGCTCACCAGCTAGGTCGAGCGCGGAGACCCAGTACTTC.

J is TRBJ1-5 and V is TRBV5-8, with 7 bases aligning to TRBD1. The CDR3 contains 15 residues. The germline V gene encodes CDR1 SGHTS and CDR2 YDEGEE. V lost 2 bases, J lost 5 bases, and 7 bases stayed unmatched. CDR3: CASSFEGAHHQPQHF. CDR3 DNA: TGTGCCAGCAGCTTCGAGGGGGCCCATCATCAGCCCCAGCATTTT.

This chain links TRBV19 with TRBJ2-3; 14 nucleotides line up with TRBD2. The CDR3 has 16 amino acids. Losses at the gene ends were 5 bases for V and 4 bases for J; bases not matched to a gene: 5. Germline lookup yields CDR1 LNHDA and CDR2 SQIVND (reference sequence). CDR3 protein: CASSRLAGGPSDTQYF. The CDR3 coding sequence is TGTGCCAGTAGTCGACTAGCGGGGGGGCCGTCAGATACGCAGTATTTT.

The rearrangement joins TRBV10-3 to TRBJ1-1; tentatively, D is TRBD1 (6 bases). V gave up 2 bases and J gave up 2 bases, with 15 bases separating them. The CDR3 length is 16 residues. Per germline, CDR1 ENHRY and CDR2 SYGVKD. The CDR3 sequence: CAISETSQGSNTEAFF. The CDR3 nucleotides are TGTGCCATCAGTGAGACGTCACAGGGCAGTAACACTGAAGCTTTCTTT.